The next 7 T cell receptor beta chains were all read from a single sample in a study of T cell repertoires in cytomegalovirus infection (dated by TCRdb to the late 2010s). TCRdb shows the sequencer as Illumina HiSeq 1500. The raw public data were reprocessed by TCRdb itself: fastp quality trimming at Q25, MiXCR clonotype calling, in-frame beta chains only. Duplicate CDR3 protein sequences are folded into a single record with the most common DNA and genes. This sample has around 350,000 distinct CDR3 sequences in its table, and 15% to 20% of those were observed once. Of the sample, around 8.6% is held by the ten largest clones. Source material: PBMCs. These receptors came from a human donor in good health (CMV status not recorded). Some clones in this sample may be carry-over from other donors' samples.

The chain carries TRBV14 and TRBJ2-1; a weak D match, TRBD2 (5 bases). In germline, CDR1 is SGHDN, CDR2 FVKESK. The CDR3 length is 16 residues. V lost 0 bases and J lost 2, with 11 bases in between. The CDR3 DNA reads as TGTGCCAGCAGCCAAGATCGAGGGTGGGCCTACAATGAGCAGTTCTTC. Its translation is CASSQDRGWAYNEQFF.

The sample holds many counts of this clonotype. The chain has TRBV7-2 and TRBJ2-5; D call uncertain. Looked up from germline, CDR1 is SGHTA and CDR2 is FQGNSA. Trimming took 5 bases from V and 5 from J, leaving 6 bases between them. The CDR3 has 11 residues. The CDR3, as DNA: TGTGCCAGCAGCACAACGGAGACCCAGTACTTC. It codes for CASSTTETQYF.

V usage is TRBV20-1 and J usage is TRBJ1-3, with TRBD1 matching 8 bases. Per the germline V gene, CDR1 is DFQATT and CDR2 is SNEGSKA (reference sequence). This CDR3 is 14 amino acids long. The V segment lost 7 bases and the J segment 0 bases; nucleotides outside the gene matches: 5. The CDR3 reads CSGRGQTSGNTIYF. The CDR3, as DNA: TGCAGTGGCAGGGGGCAAACCTCTGGAAACACCATATATTTT.

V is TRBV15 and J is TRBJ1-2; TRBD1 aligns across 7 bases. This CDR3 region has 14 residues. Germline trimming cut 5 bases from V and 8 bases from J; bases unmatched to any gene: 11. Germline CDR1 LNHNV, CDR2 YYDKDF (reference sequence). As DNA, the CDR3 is TGTGCCACCAGCCCCCCAGAGGGGGCGAGGGGCTACACCTTC. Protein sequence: CATSPPEGARGYTF.

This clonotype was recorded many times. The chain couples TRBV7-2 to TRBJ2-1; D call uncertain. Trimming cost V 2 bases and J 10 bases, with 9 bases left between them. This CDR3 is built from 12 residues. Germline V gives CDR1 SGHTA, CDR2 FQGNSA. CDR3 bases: TGTGCCAGCAGCTTATTGGCCAGGGAGCAGTTCTTC. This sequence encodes CASSLLAREQFF.

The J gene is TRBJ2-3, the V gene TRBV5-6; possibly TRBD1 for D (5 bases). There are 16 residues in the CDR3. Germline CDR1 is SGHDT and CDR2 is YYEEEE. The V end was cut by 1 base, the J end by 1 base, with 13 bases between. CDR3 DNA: TGTGCCAGCAGCTTGATTAGGGGCGCCGGCACAGATACGCAGTATTTT. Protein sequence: CASSLIRGAGTDTQYF.

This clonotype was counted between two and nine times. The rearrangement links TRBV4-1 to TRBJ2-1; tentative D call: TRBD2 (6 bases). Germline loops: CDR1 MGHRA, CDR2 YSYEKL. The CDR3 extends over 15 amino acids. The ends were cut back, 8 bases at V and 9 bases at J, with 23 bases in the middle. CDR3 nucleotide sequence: TGCGCCAGCCGAACCCGGGACTTCGACACGCGTGAGCAGTTCTTC. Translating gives CASRTRDFDTREQFF.